These T cell receptor beta chains were read from a single sample in a study of CD8 T cells in Susac syndrome. TCRdb reprocessed the immunoSEQ multiplex PCR reads via MiXCR and lists one record per CDR3 protein. This sample yields about 400,000 distinct CDR3 sequences, of which 75% to 90% are seen a single time; roughly 0.1% belongs to the top ten. The source material was CD8+ T cells from PBMCs. These receptors were collected from a human donor with multiple sclerosis. Both conserved end residues are part of each CDR3. Fields, in order: V gene, J gene, clone size, D gene, CDR3 protein, CDR3 DNA. D genes are given only for firm matches. Not every row has a clone size; where given, it reads once, few, many or a size class.

v_gene: TRBV20-1
j_gene: TRBJ2-7
abundance: .
d_gene: .
CDR3aa: CSANRDTDYEQYF
CDR3nt: TGCAGTGCTAACCGGGACACCGACTACGAGCAGTACTTC

v_gene: TRBV5-1
j_gene: TRBJ2-7
abundance: once
d_gene: TRBD1
CDR3aa: CASSLGKGATEQYF
CDR3nt: TGCGCCAGCAGCCTAGGAAAGGGGGCGACCGAGCAGTACTTC

v_gene: TRBV25-1
j_gene: TRBJ1-6
abundance: .
d_gene: TRBD1
CDR3aa: CASSEYYLGQENSPLHF
CDR3nt: TGTGCCAGCAGTGAATATTATTTGGGACAGGAGAATTCACCCCTCCACTTT

v_gene: TRBV7-2
j_gene: TRBJ1-5
abundance: few
d_gene: .
CDR3aa: CASSSRTGGNQPQHF
CDR3nt: TGTGCCAGCAGCTCCCGGACGGGGGGCAATCAGCCCCAGCATTTT

v_gene: TRBV4-1
j_gene: TRBJ2-2
abundance: .
d_gene: .
CDR3aa: CASSQGKGKAGELFF
CDR3nt: TGCGCCAGCAGCCAAGGGAAGGGGAAGGCCGGGGAGCTGTTTTTT

v_gene: TRBV19
j_gene: TRBJ1-2
abundance: .
d_gene: .
CDR3aa: CASSPTSSNGYTF
CDR3nt: TGTGCCAGTAGTCCCACAAGCTCTAATGGCTACACCTTC

v_gene: TRBV3-1
j_gene: TRBJ1-2
abundance: few
d_gene: TRBD1
CDR3aa: CASSPGQGGYGYTF
CDR3nt: TGTGCCAGCAGCCCGGGACAGGGCGGCTATGGCTACACCTTC

v_gene: TRBV25-1
j_gene: TRBJ1-3
abundance: few
d_gene: .
CDR3aa: CASSEGVGNTIYF
CDR3nt: TGTGCCAGCAGTGAGGGGGTTGGAAACACCATATATTTT

v_gene: TRBV27
j_gene: TRBJ2-7
abundance: .
d_gene: .
CDR3aa: CASSLTGQSPYEQYF
CDR3nt: TGTGCCAGCAGTTTAACTGGACAGTCGCCCTACGAGCAGTACTTC

v_gene: TRBV30
j_gene: TRBJ2-7
abundance: .
d_gene: TRBD1
CDR3aa: CAWSQGQGWNEQYF
CDR3nt: TGTGCCTGGAGTCAGGGACAGGGGTGGAACGAGCAGTACTTC

v_gene: TRBV11-1
j_gene: TRBJ2-1
abundance: .
d_gene: TRBD1
CDR3aa: CASSSDIEKNLRDREGDDEQFF
CDR3nt: TGTGCCAGCAGCTCAGACATCGAGAAAAATCTAAGGGACAGGGAGGGGGACGATGAGCAGTTCTTC

v_gene: TRBV25-1
j_gene: TRBJ1-2
abundance: .
d_gene: .
CDR3aa: CASSELNYGYTF
CDR3nt: TGTGCCAGCAGTGAGTTGAACTATGGCTACACCTTC

v_gene: TRBV4-1
j_gene: TRBJ2-3
abundance: .
d_gene: .
CDR3aa: CASSQAPTEDTQYF
CDR3nt: TGCGCCAGCAGCCAGGCACCTACCGAAGATACGCAGTATTTT

v_gene: TRBV6-1
j_gene: TRBJ2-5
abundance: few
d_gene: .
CDR3aa: CASSEAGGTQETQYF
CDR3nt: TGTGCCAGCAGTGAAGCCGGGGGAACGCAAGAGACCCAGTACTTC

v_gene: TRBV12-3/TRBV12-4
j_gene: TRBJ2-3
abundance: .
d_gene: .
CDR3aa: CASTFFGGSTDTQYF
CDR3nt: TGTGCCAGCACTTTTTTCGGCGGTAGCACAGATACGCAGTATTTT

v_gene: TRBV20-1
j_gene: TRBJ1-5
abundance: .
d_gene: .
CDR3aa: CSARDGGANQPQHF
CDR3nt: TGCAGTGCTAGAGATGGTGGCGCGAATCAGCCCCAGCATTTT

v_gene: TRBV4-2
j_gene: TRBJ2-5
abundance: once
d_gene: .
CDR3aa: CASSQEGSEETQYF
CDR3nt: TGTGCCAGCAGCCAAGAGGGCTCTGAAGAGACCCAGTACTTC

v_gene: TRBV4-1
j_gene: TRBJ1-3
abundance: .
d_gene: .
CDR3aa: CASSQERLQDSENTIYF
CDR3nt: TGCGCCAGCAGCCAAGAGAGGCTACAGGACTCTGAAAACACCATATATTTT

v_gene: TRBV7-9
j_gene: TRBJ2-6
abundance: .
d_gene: TRBD1
CDR3aa: CASSPTGPGANVLTF
CDR3nt: TGTGCCAGCAGCCCGACAGGGCCTGGGGCCAACGTCCTGACTTTC

v_gene: TRBV3-1
j_gene: TRBJ2-6
abundance: .
d_gene: .
CDR3aa: CASSDLQGGANVLTF
CDR3nt: TGTGCCAGCAGCGACCTACAGGGTGGGGCCAACGTCCTGACTTTC

v_gene: TRBV29-1
j_gene: TRBJ2-7
abundance: .
d_gene: TRBD2
CDR3aa: CSVLSGSFYEQYF
CDR3nt: TGCAGCGTCCTTAGCGGGAGCTTCTACGAGCAGTACTTC

v_gene: TRBV5-5
j_gene: TRBJ2-5
abundance: .
d_gene: .
CDR3aa: CASRPDSLQETQYF
CDR3nt: TGTGCCAGCAGACCGGACAGTTTGCAAGAGACCCAGTACTTC

v_gene: TRBV7-8
j_gene: TRBJ2-3
abundance: .
d_gene: .
CDR3aa: CASSSRPDSPQYF
CDR3nt: TGTGCCAGCAGCTCCCGGCCGGACAGTCCGCAGTATTTT

v_gene: TRBV21-1
j_gene: TRBJ2-7
abundance: .
d_gene: .
CDR3aa: CASSKENSGDSYEQYF
CDR3nt: TGTGCCAGCAGCAAAGAAAATAGCGGGGACTCCTACGAGCAGTACTTC

v_gene: TRBV19
j_gene: TRBJ2-1
abundance: once
d_gene: TRBD2
CDR3aa: CASRLADTHNEQFF
CDR3nt: TGTGCCAGTAGGCTAGCGGATACTCACAATGAGCAGTTCTTC

v_gene: TRBV14
j_gene: TRBJ2-7
abundance: .
d_gene: .
CDR3aa: CASSQDREVTEQYF
CDR3nt: TGTGCCAGCAGCCAAGACAGGGAGGTAACCGAGCAGTACTTC

v_gene: TRBV27
j_gene: TRBJ2-7
abundance: many
d_gene: .
CDR3aa: CASSLTASYEQYF
CDR3nt: TGTGCCAGCAGCCTGACAGCCTCCTACGAGCAGTACTTC